This T cell receptor beta chain originates from a study of blood T cell repertoires in COVID-19. Across the whole study: Material from acute and convalescent COVID-19 was sourced from the United States, Italy and Spain. PBMCs, B-cell-depleted T cells, or T cells provided the cDNA or gDNA that made up the material.

Methods used by the authors: By means of reference gene primer amplification, nucleated cell counts were estimated. Profiled with immunoSEQ multiplex PCR; TCRdb holds only in-frame clones, not every one. Clonal size and the V and J genes are those of that table, whereas D and trimming came from the DNA. In the table there are around 100,000 clones, about 87% of which are singletons. In this sample, this clone turned up once. The CDR3 consists of 12 residues. The germline V gene has CDR1 LNHDA and CDR2 SQIVND (reference sequence). V was clipped by 7 bases and J by 2 bases, with 8 bases between them. The chain is built from TRBV19 and TRBJ1-1; no definite D call. Sequencing input: peripheral blood. This TCR was sampled from a woman in her 30s with acute or convalescent COVID-19. CDR3 residues: CASNARNTEAFF. In DNA, the CDR3 is TGTGCCAGTAACGCGAGAAACACTGAAGCTTTCTTT.